Below are 31 T cell receptor beta chains sequenced from a single sample in a study of cytomegalovirus exposure and HLA in healthy donors. PCR involved 60 Vbeta and 13 Jbeta primers. Repertoires were generated with immunoSEQ multiplex PCR, while TCRdb's copy carries only in-frame clones and drops some. The table includes about 200,000 clones, around 87% detected once. The specimen sequenced was PBMCs. The receptors come from a woman younger than 30 in good health and CMV-seronegative.

The chain joins TRBV5-5 to TRBJ1-2; 9 nucleotides agree with TRBD1. Germline loops: CDR1 SGHKS, CDR2 YYEKEE (reference sequence). Germline trimming cut 2 bases from V and 2 bases from J; bases unmatched to any gene: 1. This CDR3 has 14 residues. DNA of the CDR3: TGTGCCAGCAGCTTTGGACAGGGGAACTATGGCTACACCTTC. Its protein product is CASSFGQGNYGYTF.

V usage is TRBV5-1 and J usage is TRBJ1-1; D gene unclear. Germline CDR1 is SGHRS and CDR2 is YFSETQ. Deletions cut 3 bases from V and 1 base from J, with 4 bases between. The length of the CDR3 is 12 residues. CDR3 sequence (DNA): TGCGCCAGCAGCTCATCGAACACTGAAGCTTTCTTT. The encoded protein is CASSSSNTEAFF.

The rearrangement uses TRBV7-2 and TRBJ1-5; maybe TRBD1 (5 bases). V was cut by 1 base and J by 6 bases, with 7 bases left in between. The CDR3 loop spans 13 amino acids. CDR1 is SGHTA and CDR2 is FQGNSA in the germline V gene. The CDR3 sequence is CASSLGGGQPQHF. In DNA, the CDR3 is TGTGCCAGCAGCTTAGGGGGGGGTCAGCCCCAGCATTTT.

The V call is TRBV5-6, the J call TRBJ2-5; tentative D call: TRBD1 (5 bases). The J call may be in error: the DNA end matches TRBJ2-7 better. Germline CDR1 is SGHDT and CDR2 is YYEEEE. This CDR3 region has 17 residues. The chain's CDR3 is CASSLKTGSGSGYEQYF. CDR3 coding DNA: TGTGCCAGCAGCTTGAAAACAGGCAGTGGTTCGGGCTACGAGCAGTACTTC.

CDR3 nucleotides: TGCAGCGTAATCCCGAGACTAGCGAACACAGATACGCAGTATTTT. Amino acid sequence: CSVIPRLANTDTQYF. The chain has TRBV29-1 and TRBJ2-3; the match to TRBD2 covers 8 bases. The germline V gene has CDR1 SQVTM and CDR2 ANQGSEA. The CDR3 runs to 15 residues. V was pared by 6 bases and J by 2 bases, with 10 bases of the junction left unmatched.

This rearrangement joins TRBV5-6 to TRBJ1-2, with 7 positions matching TRBD1. Trimming at V came to 2 bases and at J to 4 bases, leaving 2 bases not matched to a gene. The CDR3 spans 13 residues. Germline V gene sequence: CDR1 SGHDT, CDR2 YYEEEE. The CDR3 region has the DNA TGTGCCAGCAGCTTATCAGGGGGCTATGGCTACACCTTC. This encodes CASSLSGGYGYTF.

To note about this clone: At one end the junction does not follow the germline gene, possibly because of a read error. The sample holds other DNA sequences that translate to the same CDR3. This rearrangement joins TRBV11-2 to TRBJ2-7; possible D gene TRBD2, 6 bases. Germline CDR1 SGHAT, CDR2 FQNNGV. The CDR3 spans 14 residues. Here the CDR3 DNA reads TGTGCCAGCAGCCCCGGCCATCAACCGGGACTTATAACCTTC. It codes for CASSPGHQPGLITF.

This clone showed up just once. The rearrangement joins TRBV2 to TRBJ2-7; D might be TRBD1 (5 bases). The germline CDR1 and CDR2 sequences are SNHLY and FYNNEI. The CDR3 has 14 amino acids. With 5 bases removed from V and 2 bases from J, the gap between germline ends came to 13 bases. The CDR3 DNA follows: TGTGCCAGCAGTTTCCAGGGTCGGCCCTACGAGCAGTACTTC. Its protein product is CASSFQGRPYEQYF. The whole variable domain, filled in from reference TRBV2 and TRBJ2-7, reads EPEVTQTPSHQVTQMGQEVILRCVPISNHLYFYWYRQILGQKVEFLVSFYNNEISEKSEIFDDQFSVERPDGSNFTLKIRSTKLEDSAMYFCASSFQGRPYEQYFGPGTRLTVT.

CDR3 bases: TGCGCCAGCAGCCAAGGCCCGACAGCCGGCTACACCTTC. It encodes CASSQGPTAGYTF. The chain is built from TRBV4-3 and TRBJ1-2; the D gene is possibly TRBD1 (5 bases). The germline CDR1 and CDR2 sequences are LGHNA and YSLEER. The CDR3 is 13 residues long. V was trimmed by 1 base and J by 8 bases, leaving 11 bases between them.

The chain recombines TRBV4-3 with TRBJ2-7, with TRBD2 matching 12 bases. This CDR3 comprises 15 residues. V lost 3 bases and J lost 3; bases outside the gene matches: 3. Germline CDR1 is LGHNA and CDR2 is YSLEER. The CDR3 spells CASSHGTSGFYEQYF. The CDR3 nucleotides read TGCGCCAGCAGCCACGGGACTAGCGGGTTCTACGAGCAGTACTTC.

The chain uses TRBV19 and TRBJ2-2, with 8 bases fitting TRBD2. The ends lost 5 bases at V and 5 bases at J; junction bases unmatched: 13. Germline V CDR1 and CDR2: LNHDA, SQIVND (reference sequence). The CDR3 is 17 residues long. CDR3 bases: TGTGCCAGTAGTTCCGGGGGGGCGAGAATAAGTACCGGGGAGCTGTTTTTT. This sequence encodes CASSSGGARISTGELFF.

The chain uses TRBV15 and TRBJ2-1; 14 nucleotides match TRBD2. With V trimmed by 5 bases and J by 6 bases, 3 bases remained unmatched. Germline-derived CDR1 and CDR2 are LNHNV and YYDKDF (reference sequence). The CDR3 runs 15 residues. The CDR3 nucleotides read TGTGCCACCAGCCCTGGGACTAGCGGGGGCAATGAGCAGTTCTTC. It encodes CATSPGTSGGNEQFF.

Worth noting for this clone: This sample includes further DNA sequences coding for the same CDR3. This chain connects TRBV4-2 to TRBJ1-1; D unclear. This CDR3 spans 16 amino acids. Germline V gene sequence: CDR1 LGHNA, CDR2 YNFKEQ. V was clipped by 4 bases and J by 1 base, with 16 bases between them. DNA of the CDR3: TGTGCCAGCAGCCCCTCCCGTGGCGGCTCGAACACTGAAGCTTTCTTT. Protein: CASSPSRGGSNTEAFF.

This clone was detected only once. The V and J genes are TRBV10-3 and TRBJ1-5, with 12 nucleotides matching TRBD1. After removal of 0 bases from V and 7 bases from J, the junction contained 10 bases not matched to a gene. The CDR3 is made up of 18 amino acids. Germline CDR1 is ENHRY and CDR2 is SYGVKD. This CDR3 reads CAISESWDRGLRKQPQHF. The CDR3, as DNA: TGTGCCATCAGTGAGTCGTGGGACAGGGGGCTCAGGAAACAGCCCCAGCATTTT.

V is TRBV6-5 and J is TRBJ1-2, with a weak D call TRBD1 (6 bases). This CDR3 is built from 12 residues. The V end was cut by 2 bases, the J end by 7 bases, with 8 bases between. CDR1 is MNHEY, CDR2 SVGAGI, per germline. The CDR3 protein is CASSYPRGGYTF. DNA of the CDR3: TGTGCCAGCAGTTACCCCAGGGGTGGCTACACCTTC.

As DNA, the CDR3 is TGTGCCAGCAGTTCGACAGGGCAATCCTACGAGCAGTACTTC. It codes for CASSSTGQSYEQYF. The chain has TRBV6-6 and TRBJ2-7; 7 bases align to TRBD1. The CDR3 extends over 14 amino acids. The V gene end was trimmed by 4 bases and the J gene end by 1 base; junction bases not matched to a gene: 4. The germline gives CDR1 MNHNY, CDR2 SVGAGI (reference sequence).

This clone was counted once. The rearrangement uses TRBV5-6 and TRBJ2-1; 10 nucleotides agree with TRBD2. The CDR3 loop spans 16 amino acids. Germline trimming cut 3 bases from V and 0 bases from J; bases unmatched to any gene: 3. Per germline, CDR1 SGHDT and CDR2 YYEEEE. Here the CDR3 DNA reads TGTGCCAGCAGCTCCCTAGCGGGAGACTCCTACAATGAGCAGTTCTTC. Protein: CASSSLAGDSYNEQFF. Using reference TRBV5-6 and TRBJ2-1 for the parts outside the CDR3, the full variable domain is DAGVTQSPTHLIKTRGQQVTLRCSPKSGHDTVSWYQQALGQGPQFIFQYYEEEERQRGNFPDRFSGHQFPNYSSELNVNALLLGDSALYLCASSSLAGDSYNEQFFGPGTRLTVL.

The genes are TRBV5-1 and TRBJ2-5; D is unresolved. Germline CDR1 reads SGHRS; CDR2 reads YFSETQ. The CDR3 has 14 amino acids. Trimming pared 2 bases from V and 1 base from J, leaving 9 bases between. CDR3 coding DNA: TGCGCCAGCAGCTTAGGAGCCTCCCAAGAGACCCAGTACTTC. Amino acid sequence: CASSLGASQETQYF.

This clone was picked up one time. This chain's CDR3 is CASSPTSGGAYEQYF. In DNA, the CDR3 is TGTGCCAGCAGCCCGACTAGCGGGGGGGCCTACGAGCAGTACTTC. The genes are TRBV13 and TRBJ2-7; 14 nucleotides line up with TRBD2. The V gene end was trimmed by 5 bases and the J gene end by 2 bases; junction bases not matched to a gene: 2. The germline V gene encodes CDR1 PRHDT and CDR2 FYEKMQ (reference sequence). The length of the CDR3 is 15 residues.

This rearrangement joins TRBV7-2 to TRBJ2-5; D remains ambiguous. Per germline, CDR1 SGHTA and CDR2 FQGNSA. Deletions cut 2 bases from V and 2 bases from J, with 9 bases between. The CDR3 covers 14 residues. The CDR3 sequence: CASSLNPEQETQYF. The CDR3 coding sequence is TGTGCCAGCAGCTTAAATCCAGAACAAGAGACCCAGTACTTC.

The chain is built from TRBV18 and TRBJ2-1; D is undetermined. Trimming took off 3 bases at V and 5 bases at J, with 5 bases between the two ends. The germline V gene encodes CDR1 KGHSH and CDR2 LQKENI. CDR3 length: 12 amino acids. The CDR3 is CASSPRDNEQFF. CDR3 nucleotides: TGTGCCAGCTCACCCCGCGACAATGAGCAGTTCTTC.

The chain employs TRBV4-2 and TRBJ2-1; 10 bases align to TRBD1. Germline CDR1 reads LGHNA; CDR2 reads YNFKEQ. J lost 7 bases, V lost 4 bases, and 1 base had no gene match. The CDR3 has 13 residues. The CDR3 DNA is TGTGCCAGCAGCCCGGGACAGGGGAATGAGCAGTTCTTC. Translation gives CASSPGQGNEQFF.

The rearrangement links TRBV29-1 to TRBJ2-5; 8 bases fit TRBD1. The V gene end was trimmed by 4 bases and the J gene end by 3 bases; junction bases not matched to a gene: 4. The CDR3 contains 13 residues. Germline values: CDR1 SQVTM, CDR2 ANQGSEA. The CDR3 region is CSVGQTGEETQYF. The CDR3 region has the DNA TGCAGCGTTGGCCAGACAGGGGAAGAGACCCAGTACTTC.

The V call is TRBV29-1, the J call TRBJ2-2; 9 nucleotides agree with TRBD1. V lost 3 bases, J lost 4 bases, and 6 bases stayed unmatched. Germline V gives CDR1 SQVTM, CDR2 ANQGSEA. The CDR3 consists of 15 residues. CDR3 coding DNA: TGCAGCGTTGAGACAGGGGGTTCGGGCACCGGGGAGCTGTTTTTT. Its protein is CSVETGGSGTGELFF.

The chain combines TRBV4-2 with TRBJ2-7; 8 nucleotides align to TRBD2. The ends lost 1 base at V and 3 bases at J; junction bases unmatched: 11. This CDR3 is 17 amino acids long. The germline V gene has CDR1 LGHNA and CDR2 YNFKEQ. CDR3 in DNA: TGTGCCAGCAGCCAAGTGGGGGGTGGCGGGGGGATCTACGAGCAGTACTTC. Amino acid sequence: CASSQVGGGGGIYEQYF.

This clone was counted a single time. The chain links TRBV9 to TRBJ2-7, with TRBD1 matching over 8 bases. CDR3 length equals 15 residues. Germline CDR1 SGDLS, CDR2 YYNGEE. V was pared by 3 bases and J by 3 bases, with 8 bases of the junction left unmatched. CDR3 sequence (DNA): TGTGCCAGCAGCGCCGGACAGGGAGCGATCTACGAGCAGTACTTC. Amino acids: CASSAGQGAIYEQYF.

The rearrangement uses TRBV5-8 and TRBJ1-1; no firm D call. The CDR3 spans 18 residues. CDR1 is SGHTS and CDR2 is YDEGEE in the germline V gene. V gave up 0 bases and J gave up 0 bases, with 18 bases separating them. CDR3: CASSLVLSLTPMNTEAFF. The DNA for the CDR3 is TGTGCCAGCAGCTTGGTTTTATCGTTGACACCAATGAACACTGAAGCTTTCTTT.

The chain couples TRBV19 to TRBJ2-1, with TRBD2 identical over 8 bases. Trimming took 5 bases from V and 5 from J; bases not matched to a gene: 11. The CDR3 covers 16 residues. From germline, CDR1 is LNHDA and CDR2 SQIVND (reference sequence). As DNA, the CDR3 is TGTGCCAGTAGTCCCGTTTACAGCGGGAGTCACAATGAGCAGTTCTTC. As protein: CASSPVYSGSHNEQFF.

The gene calls are TRBV5-1 and TRBJ1-5; tentative D call: TRBD1 (5 bases). Germline loops: CDR1 SGHRS, CDR2 YFSETQ. V was pared by 9 bases and J by 7 bases, with 17 bases between. The CDR3 length is 13 residues. The CDR3 DNA follows: TGCGCCACCGGCTCGGGGGGTGGACAGCCCCAGCATTTT. It encodes CATGSGGGQPQHF.

This chain links TRBV7-9 with TRBJ1-3; D is possibly TRBD1 (5 bases). With 1 base removed from V and 4 bases from J, the gap between germline ends came to 23 bases. The CDR3 is 19 amino acids. CDR1 and CDR2 from the germline V gene are SEHNR and FQNEAQ (reference sequence). The CDR3 bases are TGTGCCAGCAGCTTAGTAGGCGGGGCAGCGGGCCCCGTGGGAAACACCATATATTTT. Protein product: CASSLVGGAAGPVGNTIYF.

CDR3 protein: CASSASGGGQETQYF. The DNA of the CDR3 is TGTGCCAGCAGCGCCAGCGGGGGGGGCCAAGAGACCCAGTACTTC. This chain links TRBV9 with TRBJ2-5; 10 positions match TRBD2. The germline gives CDR1 SGDLS, CDR2 YYNGEE. Trimming removed 3 bases from V and 1 base from J; junction bases left unmatched: 3. The CDR3 is 15 amino acids.